This entry describes one T cell receptor (beta chain). Its antigen is not yet known. It has no much larger one-base neighbor in the sample; base qualities were not kept. Library generation was performed with the immunoSEQ multiplex PCR assay. For the multiplex PCR, a mixture combining 60 forward primers for TCR Vbeta segments and 13 reverse primers for TCR Jbeta segments was used. The CDR3 region of rearranged TCR beta genes was amplified from genomic DNA with a multiplex PCR assay. The amplified TCR beta libraries were sequenced on the Illumina HiSeq System as 87-base-pair reads. Concerning the study's data processing: In a later analysis, tens of millions of unique TCR beta chains were counted across the 666 repertoires, and roughly 9.9 million of these chains were shared by at least two donors. A nearest-neighbor algorithm error-corrected the raw reads and collapsed the reads into unique sequences, merging closely related sequences to remove PCR and sequencing errors. V, D and J gene segments were assigned by aligning CDR3 sequences to IMGT reference sequences. For a sequence to be retained, a match of at least six nucleotides to both a V gene segment and a J gene segment was required. Rearrangements were called productive when the CDR3 lacked stop codons and stayed in frame with V and J; all others were non-productive. Following IMGT convention, CDR3 was defined as the stretch from the second conserved V-encoded cysteine up to the conserved J-encoded phenylalanine. The earlier analysis of 450 to 750 of the donors excluded any sequence lacking an unambiguous match to a single V gene segment. In an earlier analysis of several hundred of the donors, V segments were called functional above 56.7% productive rearrangements and were called segregating when the between-donor standard deviation exceeded 5%. A statistical classification framework was developed to diagnose cytomegalovirus status using the catalog of TCR beta chain sequences. In a later analysis, TCR nucleotide sequences were compared against IMGT/GENE-DB human TR gene sequences so that V and J genes could be assigned. The TCRdist pipeline was used in a later analysis to assign CDR3 sequences and most-parsimonious VDJ recombination scenarios. In a later analysis, each TCR beta chain was defined by its CDR3 amino acid sequence together with its V-gene family, and reads without a unique V-gene family were excluded. To address suspected cross-contamination and a sequencing artifact, a later analysis removed approximately 600 highly shared, low-generation-probability nucleotide sequences. For each public chain, a later analysis derived a clonal expansion index from normalized ranks of inferred template counts within each repertoire. In a later analysis, generation probabilities were computed using a VDJ recombination model fitted to out-of-frame rearrangements, and the results were checked against IGoR. In a later analysis, TCR-TCR, TCR-HLA and TCR-CMV co-occurrence was scored with hypergeometric tests, and a repertoire-size bias correction was applied to TCR pairs. False discovery rates were estimated in a later analysis by permuting HLA or CMV assignments 20 times. In a later analysis, co-occurring TCRs were grouped with DBSCAN, and TCRdist sequence similarity was added when clustering was performed within HLA-allele-positive subsets. Repertoires with fewer than 30,000 or more than 120,000 public chains, plus five repertoires with anomalous nucleotide sharing, were excluded from co-occurrence clustering. Here the immuneACCESS table is served through TCRdb, limited to in-frame sequences with V and J called. Missing clones are a known gap in these copies; in checked studies unresolved V genes cover under half, and the rest lacks a known reason. The DNA was the basis for D and trimming; V, J and clone size are from that table. This sample holds roughly 130,000 clones; 80% were observed only once. The top ten clones comprise over 2% of the sample.

This record belongs to a study of cytomegalovirus exposure and HLA in healthy donors (dated by TCRdb to about 2017). With respect to the entire study: An earlier analysis of 587 of the donors reported under 300 Gb of sequence data and some 110 million unique TCR beta sequences obtained from around 190 million T cells. A later genetic analysis took genome-wide SNP genotypes for about 55% of the roughly 670 donors and used that subset as a discovery cohort. Four or five DR-DQ haplotypes were treated as single units for association and clustering because of strong linkage in the cohort. To predict cytomegalovirus infection status, the study brought together high-throughput TCR immunosequencing, statistical association of individual TCRs with disease status, and machine learning. An earlier analysis of roughly 600 of the donors used high-throughput TCR beta sequencing to judge whether each TCR beta V gene segment behaved as functional or pseudogenic. Across approximately 400 genotyped donors of the cohort, an average of roughly 230,000 unique TCR beta nucleotide sequences per donor were sequenced, and around 20% of those sequences were non-productive. Donor age, sex, ethnicity and CMV serostatus were compiled alongside the repertoire data. Rather than using new phenotypic data, the later analysis identified candidate immune exposures from TCR beta sequences and from how often those sequences occurred across donors. The genetic ancestry cluster associated with self-reported Caucasian donors included 81% of the approximately 430 genotyped donors. The number of typed donors differed by locus: roughly 620-630 for A, B, C, DRB1 and DQB1; 522 for DQA1; over 600 for DPA1; and approximately 450 for DPB1. HLA typing included class I and class II loci at four-digit resolution. The study aimed to test whether signatures of past pathogen exposure could be identified by cataloging public T cell receptors. To study patterns of TCR occurrence, a later analysis re-analyzed previously published TCR beta repertoires from around 700 donors and added high-resolution HLA genotyping. Approximately 330 gigabases of sequencing data and around 85 million unique TCR sequences made up an early release that covered approximately 650 HLA-typed donors. Using immunosequencing, the study profiled T cell repertoires from approximately 700 subjects and related those repertoires to cytomegalovirus serostatus. Besides the first cohort of roughly 660 subjects, a separate validation cohort made up of over 100 different subjects was used. All discovery cohort repertoires had been generated on a single sequencing platform.

The cohort comprised hundreds of healthy bone marrow donors. At the time of sampling, all cohort members were nominally healthy, though unrecorded immune exposures were likely present. The donor tested CMV seronegative, placing the donor among the 352 seronegative members of the cohort. Every donor gave a peripheral blood sample, and the peripheral blood mononuclear cells from that sample were used for TCR beta sequencing. The Qiagen DNeasy Blood Extraction Kit was used to extract genomic DNA from the blood cell samples. There are 13 amino acids in the CDR3, from cysteine to phenylalanine inclusive. Only the CDR3 region is kept as DNA, spanning 39 bases read in frame from base 1. V is pared back by 5 bases and J by 4 bases, with 8 bases lying between the germline termini. According to the germline V gene, CDR1 reads WSHSY and CDR2 reads SAAADI. The paper's findings and limits, for the study overall: Specific HLA alleles were associated with over 15,000 TCR beta sequences at a false discovery rate of 0.05 in a later analysis. Immune exposure information for the cohort was limited to CMV serostatus. A later genetic analysis associated a missense DCLRE1C variant with V-gene and J-gene trimming of TCR beta chains, and an independent cohort replicated the association. A cluster of highly shared sequence variants was judged likely to be a technical artifact of the sequencing pipeline. HLA typing was unavailable for some donors at each locus, so association tests used only the typed subset. Compared with equally common non-associated chains, HLA-associated TCR beta chains in a later analysis were more clonally expanded and had lower generation probabilities. According to the authors, the approach could potentially be generalized to other disease states and immunological phenotypes. Some 15 rarely observed V segments, including chromosome 9 orphons, were excluded from the earlier analysis of some 590 of the donors because counts were too low. The presence/absence analyses assumed that sequencing depth was roughly uniform across donors, and that assumption may not be true. An earlier analysis of several hundred of the donors showed that most TCR beta V segments appeared in productive rearrangements either about 87% or about 30% of the time, which broadly matched IMGT annotations. A later analysis found that most CMV-associated TCR beta chains appeared HLA-restricted, with HLA associations seemingly driven largely by CMV exposure. Some IMGT-functional V segments, including TRBV6-2 and TRBV6-3, could not be distinguished by the 87-base-pair reads and were therefore excluded. Most TCR sequences were observed very rarely across donors, whereas some public TCRs were present in many individuals. A few of the identified cytomegalovirus-associated TCR beta chains were confirmed in vitro to be specific for cytomegalovirus antigens. A total of 150 to 200 TCR beta chains were listed by the study as associated with cytomegalovirus. A further reported finding was that TCR beta sequences accurately predicted the HLA-A and HLA-B alleles for most subjects in the first cohort. When HLA alleles, especially DR and DQ, strongly co-occurred, TCR associations were difficult to assign to individual alleles. In both the original and validation cohorts, the classifier was reported to diagnose cytomegalovirus status with high specificity and sensitivity. This cohort had only TCR beta chains sequenced, and the lack of alpha or paired-chain data limited which features could be detected. A later analysis found that TCR association rates varied across HLA loci, with DRB1 alleles showing the most associated TCRs and HLA-C alleles the fewest. According to a later analysis, parvovirus B19, influenza, CMV and Epstein-Barr virus appeared linked to several top co-occurrence clusters. Linkage disequilibrium might explain the correlated functional status among segregating V segments, but an unknown experimental factor could not be excluded. A later genetic analysis reported fewer N-insertions in productive TCRs among donors in an Asian-associated ancestry cluster than the roughly 700-donor mean.

Sample: PBMCs. This TCR was recovered from a man under 40 in good health and CMV-seronegative. This chain joins TRBV10-2 to TRBJ2-2; the D gene identity is not certain. The DNA sequence follows: TGCGCCAGCAGTACCTACCTCACCGGGGAGCTGTTTTTT. Its protein reads: CASSTYLTGELFF.